This paragraph covers one T cell receptor beta chain sequence. The data were obtained in a study of T cell responses to AZD1222 COVID-19 vaccine. V lost 2 bases and J 0 bases, leaving 10 bases between the germline ends. Germline CDR1 MDHEN, CDR2 SYDVKM. The CDR3 is 15 amino acids. Data came from immunoSEQ multiplex PCR; TCRdb stores just in-frame clones and leaves some out. This table has about 88,000 clones, about nine tenths appearing once. This rearrangement joins TRBV28 to TRBJ1-2, with a weak D call TRBD1 (5 bases). The source was peripheral blood, collected 28 days after the second AZD1222 dose. The source is an adult who received the AZD1222 COVID-19 vaccine. For the CDR3, the DNA is TGTGCCAGCAGTTTAGGGGGGGGTGCTAACTATGGCTACACCTTC. This encodes CASSLGGGANYGYTF.